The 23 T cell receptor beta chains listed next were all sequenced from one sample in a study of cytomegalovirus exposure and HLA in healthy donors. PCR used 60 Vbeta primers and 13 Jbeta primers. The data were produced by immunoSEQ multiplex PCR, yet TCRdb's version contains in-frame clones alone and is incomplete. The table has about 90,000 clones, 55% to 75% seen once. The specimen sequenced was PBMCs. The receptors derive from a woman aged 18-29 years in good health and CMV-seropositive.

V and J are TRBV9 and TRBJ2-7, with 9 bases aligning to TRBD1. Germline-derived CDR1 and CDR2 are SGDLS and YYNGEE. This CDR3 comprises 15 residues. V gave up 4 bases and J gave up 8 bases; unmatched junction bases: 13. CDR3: CASSPETRTGVQQYF. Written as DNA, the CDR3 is TGTGCCAGCAGCCCCGAAACCCGGACAGGGGTTCAGCAGTACTTC. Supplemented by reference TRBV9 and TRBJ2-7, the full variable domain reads DSGVTQTPKHLITATGQRVTLRCSPRSGDLSVYWYQQSLDQGLQFLIQYYNGEERAKGNILERFSAQQFPDLHSELNLSSLELGDSALYFCASSPETRTGVQQYFGPGTRLTVT.

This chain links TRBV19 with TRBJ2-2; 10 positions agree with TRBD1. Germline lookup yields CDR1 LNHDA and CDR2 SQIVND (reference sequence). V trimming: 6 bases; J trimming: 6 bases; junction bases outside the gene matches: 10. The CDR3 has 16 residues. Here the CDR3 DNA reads TGTGCCAGTAGGACGGGACAGGGGATTAGCGCCGGGGAGCTGTTTTTT. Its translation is CASRTGQGISAGELFF.

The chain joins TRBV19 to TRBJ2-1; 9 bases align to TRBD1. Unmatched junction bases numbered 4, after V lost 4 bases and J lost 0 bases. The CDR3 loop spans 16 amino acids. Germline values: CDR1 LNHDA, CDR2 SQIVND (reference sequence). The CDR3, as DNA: TGTGCCAGTAGTACCGGGACAGGGTACTCCTACAATGAGCAGTTCTTC. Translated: CASSTGTGYSYNEQFF.

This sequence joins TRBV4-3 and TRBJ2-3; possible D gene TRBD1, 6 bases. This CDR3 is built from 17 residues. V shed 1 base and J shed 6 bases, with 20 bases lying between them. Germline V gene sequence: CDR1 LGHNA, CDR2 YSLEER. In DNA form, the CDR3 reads TGCGCCAGCAGCCAAGTAATAACAGGGCGAGGGTCGGATACGCAGTATTTT. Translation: CASSQVITGRGSDTQYF.

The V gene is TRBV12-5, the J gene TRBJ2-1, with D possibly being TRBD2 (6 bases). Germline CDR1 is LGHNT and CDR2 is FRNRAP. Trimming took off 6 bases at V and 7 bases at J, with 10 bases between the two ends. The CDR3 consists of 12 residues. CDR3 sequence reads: CASGSGGNEQFF. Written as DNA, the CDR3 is TGTGCTAGTGGATCCGGGGGTAATGAGCAGTTCTTC.

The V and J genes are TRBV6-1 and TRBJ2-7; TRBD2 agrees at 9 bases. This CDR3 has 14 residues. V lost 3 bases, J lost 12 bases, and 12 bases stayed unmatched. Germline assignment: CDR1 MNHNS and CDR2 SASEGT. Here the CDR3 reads CASSEGSGRIGRYF. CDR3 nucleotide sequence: TGTGCCAGCAGTGAGGGTAGCGGGAGAATCGGTAGGTACTTC.

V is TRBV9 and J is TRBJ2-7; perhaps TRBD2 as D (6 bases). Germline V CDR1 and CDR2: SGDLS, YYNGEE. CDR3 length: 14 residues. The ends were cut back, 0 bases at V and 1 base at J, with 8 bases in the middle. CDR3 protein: CASSVETSSYEQYF. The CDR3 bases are TGTGCCAGCAGCGTAGAGACTAGTTCCTACGAGCAGTACTTC. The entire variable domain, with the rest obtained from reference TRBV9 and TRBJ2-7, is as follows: DSGVTQTPKHLITATGQRVTLRCSPRSGDLSVYWYQQSLDQGLQFLIQYYNGEERAKGNILERFSAQQFPDLHSELNLSSLELGDSALYFCASSVETSSYEQYFGPGTRLTVT.

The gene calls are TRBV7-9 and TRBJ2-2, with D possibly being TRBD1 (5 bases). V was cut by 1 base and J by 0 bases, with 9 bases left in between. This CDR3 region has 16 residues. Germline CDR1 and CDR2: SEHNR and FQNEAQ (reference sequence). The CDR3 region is CASSLVGRANTGELFF. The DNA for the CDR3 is TGTGCCAGCAGCTTAGTAGGCAGGGCGAACACCGGGGAGCTGTTTTTT.

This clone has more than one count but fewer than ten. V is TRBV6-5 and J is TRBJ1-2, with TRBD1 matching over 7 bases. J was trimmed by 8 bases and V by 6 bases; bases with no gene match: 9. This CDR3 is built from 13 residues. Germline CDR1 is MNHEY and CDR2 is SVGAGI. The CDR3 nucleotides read TGTGCCAGCAGAGCTCCTCAGGGGGGCGGCTACACCTTC. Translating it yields CASRAPQGGGYTF.

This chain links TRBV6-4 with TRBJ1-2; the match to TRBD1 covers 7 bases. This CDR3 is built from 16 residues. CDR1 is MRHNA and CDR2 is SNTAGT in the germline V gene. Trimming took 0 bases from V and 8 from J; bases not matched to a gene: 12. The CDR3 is CASSDSPTGRFGGYTF. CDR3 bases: TGTGCCAGCAGTGACTCGCCGACAGGGCGGTTCGGGGGCTACACCTTC.

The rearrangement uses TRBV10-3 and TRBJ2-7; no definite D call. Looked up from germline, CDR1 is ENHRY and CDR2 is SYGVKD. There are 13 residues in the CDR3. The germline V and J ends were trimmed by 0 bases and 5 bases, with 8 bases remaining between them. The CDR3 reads CAISESVDNEQYF. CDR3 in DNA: TGTGCCATCAGTGAGTCCGTAGACAACGAGCAGTACTTC.

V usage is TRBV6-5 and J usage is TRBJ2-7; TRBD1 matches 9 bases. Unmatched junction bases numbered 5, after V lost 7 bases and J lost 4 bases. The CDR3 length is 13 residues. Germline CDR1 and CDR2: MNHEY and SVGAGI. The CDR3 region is CASIGQGPYEQYF. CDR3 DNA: TGTGCCAGCATCGGACAGGGGCCTTACGAGCAGTACTTC.

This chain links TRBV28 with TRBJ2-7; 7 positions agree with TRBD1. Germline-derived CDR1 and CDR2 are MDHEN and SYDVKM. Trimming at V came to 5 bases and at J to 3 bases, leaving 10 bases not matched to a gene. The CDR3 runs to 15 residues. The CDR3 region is CASSAPPGQNYEQYF. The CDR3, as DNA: TGTGCCAGCAGTGCCCCCCCGGGACAGAACTACGAGCAGTACTTC.

This CDR3 reads CASSLGTSGRVLGEQFF. In DNA, the CDR3 is TGTGCCAGCAGTTTAGGGACTAGCGGGAGGGTTCTCGGTGAGCAGTTCTTC. V usage is TRBV28 and J usage is TRBJ2-1; TRBD2 matches at 16 bases. Germline-derived CDR1 and CDR2 are MDHEN and SYDVKM. The CDR3 is 17 amino acids. The V gene end was trimmed by 2 bases and the J gene end by 9 bases; junction bases not matched to a gene: 7.

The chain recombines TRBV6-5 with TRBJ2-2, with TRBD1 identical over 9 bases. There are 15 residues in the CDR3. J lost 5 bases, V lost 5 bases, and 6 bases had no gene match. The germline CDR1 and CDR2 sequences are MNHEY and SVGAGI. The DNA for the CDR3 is TGTGCCAGCAGTGTACAGGGGGCGCGTACCGGGGAGCTGTTTTTT. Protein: CASSVQGARTGELFF.

The CDR3 coding sequence is TGTGCCAGCAGCCTATTTAACACTGAAGCTTTCTTT. Translated: CASSLFNTEAFF. The chain uses TRBV7-9 and TRBJ1-1, with unresolved D. CDR3 length: 12 residues. CDR1 SEHNR and CDR2 FQNEAQ come from the germline V gene (reference sequence). The V end was cut by 5 bases, the J end by 2 bases, with 6 bases between.

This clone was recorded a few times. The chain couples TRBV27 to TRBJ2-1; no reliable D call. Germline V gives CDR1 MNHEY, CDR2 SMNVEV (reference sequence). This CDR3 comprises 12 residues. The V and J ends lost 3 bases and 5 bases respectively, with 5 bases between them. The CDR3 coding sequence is TGTGCCAGCAGTTTCCAGAACAATGAGCAGTTCTTC. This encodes CASSFQNNEQFF.

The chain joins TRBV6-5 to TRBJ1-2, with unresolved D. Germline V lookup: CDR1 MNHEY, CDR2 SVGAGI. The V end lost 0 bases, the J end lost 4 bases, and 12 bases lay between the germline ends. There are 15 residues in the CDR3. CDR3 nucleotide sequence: TGTGCCAGCAGTTACTCGATCGCGGGTTCCTATGGCTACACCTTC. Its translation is CASSYSIAGSYGYTF.

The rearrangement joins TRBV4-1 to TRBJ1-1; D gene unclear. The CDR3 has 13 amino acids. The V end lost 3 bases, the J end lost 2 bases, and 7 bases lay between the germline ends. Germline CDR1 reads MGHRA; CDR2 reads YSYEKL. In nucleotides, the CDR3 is TGCGCCAGCAGCCAGGCCACCAACACTGAAGCTTTCTTT. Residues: CASSQATNTEAFF.

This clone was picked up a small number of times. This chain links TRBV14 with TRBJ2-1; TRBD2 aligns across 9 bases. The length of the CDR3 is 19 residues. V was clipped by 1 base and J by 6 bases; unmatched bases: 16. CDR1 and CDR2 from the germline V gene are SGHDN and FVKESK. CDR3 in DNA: TGTGCCAGCAGCCAAGTCGGGTTAGGCGGCGGGAGGGAAGGCAATGAGCAGTTCTTC. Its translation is CASSQVGLGGGREGNEQFF.

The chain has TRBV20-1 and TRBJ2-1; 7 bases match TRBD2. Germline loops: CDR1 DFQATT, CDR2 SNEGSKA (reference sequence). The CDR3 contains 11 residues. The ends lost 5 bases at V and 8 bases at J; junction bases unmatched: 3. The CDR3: CSAPLADEQFF. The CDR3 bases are TGCAGTGCTCCCCTAGCGGATGAGCAGTTCTTC.

The CDR3 nucleotides are TGTGCCAGCAGGCTAGCGGGAGGAGCAGATACGCAGTATTTT. This codes for CASRLAGGADTQYF. The chain joins TRBV14 to TRBJ2-3; 11 positions agree with TRBD2. Germline lookup yields CDR1 SGHDN and CDR2 FVKESK. The CDR3 has 14 residues. With 6 bases clipped from V and 4 bases from J, the junction kept 3 bases outside the gene matches.

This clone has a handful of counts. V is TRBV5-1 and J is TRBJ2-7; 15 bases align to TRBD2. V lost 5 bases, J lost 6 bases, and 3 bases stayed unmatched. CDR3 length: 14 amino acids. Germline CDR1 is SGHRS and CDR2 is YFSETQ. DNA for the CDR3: TGCGCCAGCAGGTGGACTAGCGGGAGGGCCGAGCAGTACTTC. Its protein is CASRWTSGRAEQYF.